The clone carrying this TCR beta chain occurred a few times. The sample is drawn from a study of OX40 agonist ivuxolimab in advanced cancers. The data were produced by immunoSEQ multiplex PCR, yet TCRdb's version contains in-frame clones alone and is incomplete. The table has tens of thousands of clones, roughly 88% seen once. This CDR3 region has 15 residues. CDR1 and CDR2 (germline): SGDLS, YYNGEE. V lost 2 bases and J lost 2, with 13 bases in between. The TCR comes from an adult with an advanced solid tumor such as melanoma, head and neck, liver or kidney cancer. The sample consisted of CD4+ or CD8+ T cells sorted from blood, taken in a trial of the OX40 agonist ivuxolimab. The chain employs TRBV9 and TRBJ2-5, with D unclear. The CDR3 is CASSVSNRKQETQYF. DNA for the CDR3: TGTGCCAGCAGCGTTTCGAACAGAAAACAAGAGACCCAGTACTTC. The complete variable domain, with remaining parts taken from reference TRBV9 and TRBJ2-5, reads DSGVTQTPKHLITATGQRVTLRCSPRSGDLSVYWYQQSLDQGLQFLIQYYNGEERAKGNILERFSAQQFPDLHSELNLSSLELGDSALYFCASSVSNRKQETQYFGPGTRLLVL.